This T cell receptor beta chain stems from a study of T cell repertoires in cytomegalovirus infection. As for the study in general: Shared public TCR beta signatures pointed to both CMV infection and a matching HLA type.

CDR3 length: 15 residues. Germline assignment: CDR1 SGDLS and CDR2 YYNGEE. The V end was cut by 1 base, the J end by 2 bases, with 12 bases between. Findings and limits, study-wide: Summed frequency of public TCR beta families distinguished CMV carriers with the relevant HLA. Dominant in the ex vivo response were TCR beta clonotypes restricted by HLA-C and specific for CMV.

TCRdb reprocessed the reads with MiXCR, giving one entry per CDR3 protein. Seen here are about 530,000 distinct CDR3 sequences, about 26% observed once, and the top ten hold roughly 13%. On this clonotype itself: Its cognate antigen is unknown.

The source material was PBMCs. The chain combines TRBV9 with TRBJ2-5, with D tentatively TRBD2 (5 bases). The sequence was collected from a human donor in good health (CMV status not recorded). Some clones in this sample may be carry-over from other donors' samples. CDR3 region: CASSVSLAGQETQYF. CDR3 DNA: TGTGCCAGCAGCGTAAGTCTAGCCGGGCAAGAGACCCAGTACTTC.